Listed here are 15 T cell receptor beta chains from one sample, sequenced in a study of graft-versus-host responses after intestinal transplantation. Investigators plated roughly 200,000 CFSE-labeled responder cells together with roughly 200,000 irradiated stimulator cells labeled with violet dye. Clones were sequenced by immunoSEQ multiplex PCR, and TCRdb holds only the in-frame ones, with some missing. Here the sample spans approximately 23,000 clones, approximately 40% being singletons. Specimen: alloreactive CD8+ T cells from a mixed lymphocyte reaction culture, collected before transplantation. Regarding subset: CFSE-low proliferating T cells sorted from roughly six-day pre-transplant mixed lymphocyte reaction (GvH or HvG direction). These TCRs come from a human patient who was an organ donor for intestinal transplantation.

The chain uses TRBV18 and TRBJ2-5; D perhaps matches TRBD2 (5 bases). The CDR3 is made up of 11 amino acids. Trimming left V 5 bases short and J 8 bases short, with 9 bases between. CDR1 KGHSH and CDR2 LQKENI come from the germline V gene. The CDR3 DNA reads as TGTGCCAGCTCATGGGAGCAAACCCAGTACTTC. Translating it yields CASSWEQTQYF.

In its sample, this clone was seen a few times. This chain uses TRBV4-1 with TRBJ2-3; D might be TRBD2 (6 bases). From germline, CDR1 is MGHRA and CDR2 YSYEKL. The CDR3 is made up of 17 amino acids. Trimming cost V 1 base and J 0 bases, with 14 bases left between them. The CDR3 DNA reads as TGCGCCAGCAGCCAAGGAGCGGGTATTGCTAGCACAGATACGCAGTATTTT. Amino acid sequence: CASSQGAGIASTDTQYF.

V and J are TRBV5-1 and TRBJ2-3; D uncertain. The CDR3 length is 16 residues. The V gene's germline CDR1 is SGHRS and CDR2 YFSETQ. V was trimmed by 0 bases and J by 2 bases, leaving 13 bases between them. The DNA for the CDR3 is TGCGCCAGCAGCTTGGCCAGGCCCTATTACACAGATACGCAGTATTTT. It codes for CASSLARPYYTDTQYF.

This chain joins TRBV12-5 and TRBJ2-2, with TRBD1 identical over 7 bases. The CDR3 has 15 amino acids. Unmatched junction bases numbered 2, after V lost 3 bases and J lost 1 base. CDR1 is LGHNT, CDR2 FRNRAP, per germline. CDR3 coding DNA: TGTGCTAGTGGTTTAGGGACAGTGAACACCGGGGAGCTGTTTTTT. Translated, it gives CASGLGTVNTGELFF.

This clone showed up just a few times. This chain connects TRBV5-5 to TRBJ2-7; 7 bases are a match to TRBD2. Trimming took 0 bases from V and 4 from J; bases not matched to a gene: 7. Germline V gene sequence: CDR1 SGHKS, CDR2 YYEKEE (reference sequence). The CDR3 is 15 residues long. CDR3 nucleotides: TGTGCCAGCAGCTTGGGGCCGGGACTAACGTACGAGCAGTACTTC. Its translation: CASSLGPGLTYEQYF.

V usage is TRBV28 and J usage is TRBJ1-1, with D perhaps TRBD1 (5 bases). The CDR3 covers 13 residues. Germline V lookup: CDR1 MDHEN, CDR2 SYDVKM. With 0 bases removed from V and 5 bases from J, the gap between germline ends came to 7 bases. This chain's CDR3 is CASSLWGETEAFF. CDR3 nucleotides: TGTGCCAGCAGTTTATGGGGGGAAACTGAAGCTTTCTTT.

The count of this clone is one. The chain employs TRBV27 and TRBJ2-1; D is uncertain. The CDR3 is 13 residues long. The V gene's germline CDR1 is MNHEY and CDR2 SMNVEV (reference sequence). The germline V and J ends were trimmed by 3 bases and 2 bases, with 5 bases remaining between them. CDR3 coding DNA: TGTGCCAGCAGTTTGGCGCCCTACAATGAGCAGTTCTTC. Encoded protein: CASSLAPYNEQFF.

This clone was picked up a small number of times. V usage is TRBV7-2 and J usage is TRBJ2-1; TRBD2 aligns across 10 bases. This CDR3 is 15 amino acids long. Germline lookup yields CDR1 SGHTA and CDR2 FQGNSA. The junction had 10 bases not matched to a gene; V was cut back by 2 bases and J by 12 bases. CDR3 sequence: CASSLYTSGAPGQFF. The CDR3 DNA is TGTGCCAGCAGCTTATACACTAGCGGGGCACCAGGGCAGTTCTTC.

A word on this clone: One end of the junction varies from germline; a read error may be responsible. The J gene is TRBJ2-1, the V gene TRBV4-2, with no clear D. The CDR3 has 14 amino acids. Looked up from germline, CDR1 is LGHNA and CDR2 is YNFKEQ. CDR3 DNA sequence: TGTGCCAGCAGCCAAGATCAGGCTAGTCCGTATGAGGTCTTC. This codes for CASSQDQASPYEVF.

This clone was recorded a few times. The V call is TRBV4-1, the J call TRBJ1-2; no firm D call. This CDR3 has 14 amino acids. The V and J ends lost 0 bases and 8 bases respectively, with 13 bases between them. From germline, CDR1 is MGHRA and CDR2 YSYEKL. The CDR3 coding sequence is TGCGCCAGCAGCCAAGATGGCGGATCGATAGGCTACACCTTC. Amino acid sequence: CASSQDGGSIGYTF.

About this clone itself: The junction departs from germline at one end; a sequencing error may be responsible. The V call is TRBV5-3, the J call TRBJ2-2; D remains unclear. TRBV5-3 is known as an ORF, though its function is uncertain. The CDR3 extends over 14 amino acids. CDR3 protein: CASSLHLRTGELFF. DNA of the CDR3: TGTGCCAGCAGCTTACATCTACGCACCGGGGAGCTGTTTTTT.

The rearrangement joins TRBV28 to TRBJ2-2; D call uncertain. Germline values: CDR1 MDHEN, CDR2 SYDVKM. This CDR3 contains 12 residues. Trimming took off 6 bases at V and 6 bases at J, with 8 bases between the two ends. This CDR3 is CASSYGPGELFF. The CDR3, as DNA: TGTGCCAGCAGCTACGGACCCGGGGAGCTGTTTTTT. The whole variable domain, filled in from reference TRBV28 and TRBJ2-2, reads DVKVTQSSRYLVKRTGEKVFLECVQDMDHENMFWYRQDPGLGLRLIYFSYDVKMKEKGDIPEGYSVSREKKERFSLILESASTNQTSMYLCASSYGPGELFFGEGSRLTVL.

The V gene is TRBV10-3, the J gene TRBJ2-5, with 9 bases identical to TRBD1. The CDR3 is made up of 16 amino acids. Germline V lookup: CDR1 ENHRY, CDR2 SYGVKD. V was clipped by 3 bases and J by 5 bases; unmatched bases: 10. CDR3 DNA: TGTGCCATCAGTGACCCTCAACAGGGGGCAAGGGAGACCCAGTACTTC. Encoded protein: CAISDPQQGARETQYF.

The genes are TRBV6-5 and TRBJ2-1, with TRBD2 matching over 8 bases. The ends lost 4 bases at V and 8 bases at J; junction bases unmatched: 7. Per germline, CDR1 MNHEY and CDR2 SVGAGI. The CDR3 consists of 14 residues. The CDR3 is CASSLSGREDEQFF. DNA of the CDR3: TGTGCCAGCAGTTTATCCGGGAGGGAAGATGAGCAGTTCTTC.

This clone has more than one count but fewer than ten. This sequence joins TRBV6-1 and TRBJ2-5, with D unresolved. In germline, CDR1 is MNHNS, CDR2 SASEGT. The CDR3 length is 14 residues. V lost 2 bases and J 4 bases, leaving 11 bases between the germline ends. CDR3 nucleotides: TGTGCCAGCAGTGAATTGGGGTCCGGAGAGACCCAGTACTTC. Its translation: CASSELGSGETQYF.